A single sample is the source of the 17 T cell receptor beta chains below, sequenced in a study of neurological immune-mediated disorders. TCRdb itself ran the 5' RACE reads through MiXCR, one entry per CDR3 protein. The data hold some 60,000 distinct CDR3 sequences, with around 3.6% observed a single time. The sample comprised PBMCs. The origin of the receptors is a woman aged 25 to 39 with multiple sclerosis.

This clonotype was counted many times. The V call is TRBV10-3, the J call TRBJ1-2; D remains unclear. The V gene's germline CDR1 is ENHRY and CDR2 SYGVKD. There are 12 residues in the CDR3. Trimming took 8 bases from V and 4 from J, leaving 11 bases between them. Written as DNA, the CDR3 is TGTGCCATCGGGAAGGAGACCTATGGCTACACCTTC. Translating it yields CAIGKETYGYTF.

The chain joins TRBV29-1 to TRBJ2-7; maybe TRBD2 (5 bases). Germline V gene lookup returns CDR1 SQVTM and CDR2 ANQGSEA. This CDR3 region has 12 residues. The ends were cut back, 6 bases at V and 2 bases at J, with 11 bases in the middle. The CDR3 DNA sequence: TGCAGCGTCGGCCGGGGAACCTACGAGCAGTACTTC. Translated, it gives CSVGRGTYEQYF.

This clonotype was counted at least ten times. The V and J genes are TRBV12-3 or TRBV12-4 and TRBJ2-5; 9 nucleotides agree with TRBD1. This CDR3 is built from 13 residues. V gave up 4 bases and J gave up 5 bases; unmatched junction bases: 2. The CDR3 loop reads CASSWTGEETQYF. Written as DNA, the CDR3 is TGTGCCAGCAGTTGGACAGGGGAGGAGACCCAGTACTTC.

In its sample, this clonotype was seen a few times. This may be a read error: a much more frequent sequence differs by one nucleotide. The rearrangement uses TRBV12-3 or TRBV12-4 and TRBJ1-5; no clear D gene. V gave up 1 base and J gave up 0 bases, with 10 bases separating them. The CDR3 runs to 16 residues. The CDR3, as DNA: TGTGCCAGCAGTTTAGGACGTCGGATTAGCAATCAGCCCCAGCATTTT. Protein product: CASSLGRRISNQPQHF.

This clonotype appeared many times. This chain uses TRBV5-1 with TRBJ1-3; tentatively, D is TRBD1 (5 bases). The CDR3 consists of 14 residues. Germline V gene data show CDR1 as SGHRS and CDR2 as YFSETQ. V was cut by 0 bases and J by 7 bases, with 11 bases left in between. The CDR3 reads CASSLEGAWNTIYF. Here the CDR3 DNA reads TGCGCCAGCAGCTTGGAAGGGGCATGGAACACCATATATTTT. The variable domain in full, completed from reference TRBV5-1 and TRBJ1-3, reads KAGVTQTPRYLIKTRGQQVTLSCSPISGHRSVSWYQQTPGQGLQFLFEYFSETQRNKGNFPGRFSGRQFSNSRSEMNVSTLELGDSALYLCASSLEGAWNTIYFGEGSWLTVV.

Ten or more counts support this clonotype. The DNA of the CDR3 is TGCACAAACACCGGGGAGCTGTTTTTT. Protein product: CTNTGELFF. The V and J genes are TRBV29-1 and TRBJ2-2, with no clear D. Germline V gene lookup returns CDR1 SQVTM and CDR2 ANQGSEA. The CDR3 is 9 amino acids.

This clonotype has at least ten counts. This chain links TRBV20-1 with TRBJ2-2; no clear D. The CDR3 spans 13 residues. V was clipped by 2 bases and J by 5 bases, with 9 bases between them. CDR1 DFQATT and CDR2 SNEGSKA come from the germline V gene (reference sequence). CDR3 nucleotides: TGCAGTGCTAGAAAAAGGGTAACCGGGGAGCTGTTTTTT. Its translation is CSARKRVTGELFF.

In its sample, this clonotype was seen many times. The V call is TRBV20-1, the J call TRBJ2-1; no definite D call. V was trimmed by 3 bases and J by 6 bases, leaving 12 bases between them. The CDR3 is 13 residues long. CDR1 DFQATT and CDR2 SNEGSKA come from the germline V gene (reference sequence). CDR3 loop: CSARELLTNEQFF. In DNA, the CDR3 is TGCAGTGCTAGGGAACTGCTGACCAATGAGCAGTTCTTC.

This clonotype was seen ten or more times. The chain uses TRBV4-2 and TRBJ2-1; no definite D call. The CDR3 covers 12 residues. V lost 4 bases and J lost 5, with 6 bases in between. Per germline, CDR1 LGHNA and CDR2 YNFKEQ. The CDR3 is CASSLNHNEQFF. In DNA, the CDR3 is TGTGCCAGCAGCCTAAACCACAATGAGCAGTTCTTC.

At least ten counts were recorded for this clonotype. The CDR3 region is CASNRDLNEKLFF. The CDR3, as DNA: TGTGCCAGCAACCGGGACCTCAATGAAAAACTGTTTTTT. This chain uses TRBV2 with TRBJ1-4; D perhaps matches TRBD1 (5 bases). The CDR3 runs to 13 residues. Germline assignment: CDR1 SNHLY and CDR2 FYNNEI. Trimming cost V 7 bases and J 5 bases, with 11 bases left between them.

The sample holds many counts of this clonotype. V gene TRBV20-1 combines with J gene TRBJ1-5; tentative D call: TRBD1 (6 bases). V was pared by 3 bases and J by 6 bases, with 15 bases between. The CDR3 length is 14 residues. Looked up from germline, CDR1 is DFQATT and CDR2 is SNEGSKA (reference sequence). The CDR3 sequence is CSASTGRTTQPQHF. For the CDR3, the DNA is TGCAGTGCTAGTACAGGGCGAACCACTCAGCCCCAGCATTTT.

This clonotype was observed many times. The chain links TRBV20-1 to TRBJ2-7; 8 bases are a match to TRBD2. The CDR3 consists of 13 residues. In germline, CDR1 is DFQATT, CDR2 SNEGSKA (reference sequence). J lost 2 bases, V lost 4 bases, and 4 bases had no gene match. The CDR3 coding sequence is TGCAGTGCTAATTTGCGGGGGGCCTACGAGCAGTACTTC. As protein: CSANLRGAYEQYF.

This chain joins TRBV12-3 or TRBV12-4 and TRBJ2-1; TRBD2 is a possible D gene (6 bases). There are 13 residues in the CDR3. V was pared by 5 bases and J by 8 bases, with 13 bases between. CDR3 region: CASSQKTRDEQFF. CDR3 DNA: TGTGCCAGCAGTCAGAAGACTAGAGATGAGCAGTTCTTC.

This clonotype was detected ten times or more. V is TRBV7-2 and J is TRBJ2-6, with D tentatively TRBD1 or TRBD2 (6 bases each). V shed 2 bases and J shed 0 bases, with 14 bases lying between them. The germline V gene encodes CDR1 SGHTA and CDR2 FQGNSA. This CDR3 is 18 amino acids long. The CDR3 sequence is CASSLRGVDFSGANVLTF. CDR3 coding DNA: TGTGCCAGCAGCTTAAGGGGGGTAGATTTCTCTGGGGCCAACGTCCTGACTTTC. The complete variable domain, with remaining parts taken from reference TRBV7-2 and TRBJ2-6, reads GAGVSQSPSNKVTEKGKDVELRCDPISGHTALYWYRQSLGQGLEFLIYFQGNSAPDKSGLPSDRFSAERTGGSVSTLTIQRTQQEDSAVYLCASSLRGVDFSGANVLTFGAGSRLTVL.

This clonotype occurred many times. The genes are TRBV5-6 and TRBJ1-5; D is ambiguous. Deletions cut 7 bases from V and 2 bases from J, with 7 bases between. The CDR3 loop spans 12 amino acids. CDR1 and CDR2 (germline): SGHDT, YYEEEE. The CDR3 DNA reads as TGTGCCAGCCAAGGAGGCAATCAGCCCCAGCATTTT. Translating it yields CASQGGNQPQHF.

This clonotype was found many times. The chain links TRBV6-5 to TRBJ2-1; 10 nucleotides match TRBD2. The CDR3 runs to 15 residues. CDR1 MNHEY and CDR2 SVGAGI come from the germline V gene. Trimming at V came to 6 bases and at J to 7 bases, leaving 9 bases not matched to a gene. CDR3 DNA sequence: TGTGCCAGCAGACCCAGCGGGAGGGCGAATAATGAGCAGTTCTTC. This codes for CASRPSGRANNEQFF.

The chain links TRBV6-2 or TRBV6-3 to TRBJ1-1; D uncertain. The CDR3 totals 13 residues. V lost 4 bases and J lost 4, with 10 bases in between. Germline CDR1 MNHEY, CDR2 SVGEGT. CDR3 region: CASSFEGLTEAFF. The DNA of the CDR3 is TGTGCCAGCAGTTTTGAGGGTCTCACTGAAGCTTTCTTT.